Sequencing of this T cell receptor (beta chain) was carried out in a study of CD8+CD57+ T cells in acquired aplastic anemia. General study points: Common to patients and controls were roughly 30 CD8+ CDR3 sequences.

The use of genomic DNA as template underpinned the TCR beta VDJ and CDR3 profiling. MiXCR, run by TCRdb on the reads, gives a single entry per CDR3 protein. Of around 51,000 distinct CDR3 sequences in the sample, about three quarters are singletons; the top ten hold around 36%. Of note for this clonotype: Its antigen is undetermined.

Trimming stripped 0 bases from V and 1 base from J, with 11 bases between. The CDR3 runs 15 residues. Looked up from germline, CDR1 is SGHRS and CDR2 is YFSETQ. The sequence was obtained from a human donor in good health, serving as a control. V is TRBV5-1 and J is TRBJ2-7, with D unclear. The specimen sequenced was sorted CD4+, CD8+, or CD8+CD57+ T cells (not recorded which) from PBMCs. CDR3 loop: CASSLAAGESYEQYF. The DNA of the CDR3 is TGCGCCAGCAGCTTGGCGGCAGGAGAGTCCTACGAGCAGTACTTC.